The 5 T cell receptor beta chains listed next were all sequenced from one sample in a study of T cells in Graves' hyperthyroidism and ophthalmopathy. Amplified TCR beta CDR3 regions derived from RNA transcripts. First-round RT-PCR of the TCR CDR3 relied on the HTBI primer set. Via MiXCR, TCRdb re-called the multiplex PCR reads, giving one row per CDR3 protein. The repertoire holds 300,000 to 450,000 distinct CDR3 sequences, with about a sixth as singletons. Sequenced: blood. These receptors all come from a young woman with Graves' hyperthyroidism that later progressed to Graves' ophthalmopathy.

V usage is TRBV27 and J usage is TRBJ2-2; TRBD2 is a possible D gene (5 bases). In germline, CDR1 is MNHEY, CDR2 SMNVEV (reference sequence). Trimming shortened V by 0 bases and J by 4 bases, and 12 bases separated the two germline ends. This CDR3 is 16 amino acids long. The CDR3 DNA sequence: TGTGCCAGCAGTTTATCAGGGCAGACTACCACCGGGGAGCTGTTTTTT. It yields the protein CASSLSGQTTTGELFF.

This clonotype was counted many times. The V gene is TRBV5-8, the J gene TRBJ2-1; 12 nucleotides align to TRBD2. V gave up 4 bases and J gave up 7 bases; unmatched junction bases: 6. CDR3 length: 15 residues. CDR1 is SGHTS and CDR2 is YDEGEE in the germline V gene. The CDR3 spells CASSPEGLAGNEQFF. The CDR3 DNA reads TGTGCCAGCAGCCCGGAAGGACTAGCGGGGAATGAGCAGTTCTTC.

This clonotype was seen many times. The rearrangement uses TRBV7-9 and TRBJ2-1; 10 positions agree with TRBD1. After removal of 5 bases from V and 4 bases from J, the junction contained 8 bases not matched to a gene. This CDR3 spans 16 amino acids. Per germline, CDR1 SEHNR and CDR2 FQNEAQ (reference sequence). CDR3 region: CASSAIGTGAYNEQFF. For the CDR3, the DNA is TGTGCCAGCAGCGCAATAGGGACAGGGGCATACAATGAGCAGTTCTTC.

The sample holds one count of this clonotype. This may come from a read error, since a much larger clone is one base off. V usage is TRBV7-9 and J usage is TRBJ2-7; perhaps TRBD2 as D (6 bases). CDR1 is SEHNR, CDR2 FQNEAQ, per germline (reference sequence). V lost 1 base and J 2 bases, leaving 9 bases between the germline ends. This CDR3 is built from 14 residues. The CDR3 is CASSLGRGAYEQYV. The CDR3 DNA is TGTGCCAGCAGCTTAGGGAGGGGCGCCTACGAGCAGTACGTC.

This clonotype was seen at least ten times. The J gene is TRBJ2-7, the V gene TRBV3-1; D call uncertain. The CDR3 contains 15 residues. The germline V and J ends were trimmed by 0 bases and 4 bases, with 13 bases remaining between them. From germline, CDR1 is LGHDT and CDR2 YNNKEL (reference sequence). For the CDR3, the DNA is TGTGCCAGCAGCCAAGACAACTTGGGCGAATACGAGCAGTACTTC. It specifies CASSQDNLGEYEQYF.